These T cell receptor beta chains were read from a single sample in a study of cytomegalovirus exposure and HLA in healthy donors. Method: immunoSEQ multiplex PCR; TCRdb's copy keeps in-frame clones and lacks some. The data show about 55,000 clones, and the top ten clones hold 12%. Sequences were obtained from PBMCs. These TCRs come from an older woman in good health and CMV-seropositive. CDR3s include the opening cysteine and the closing phenylalanine or tryptophan. The order of the fields is J gene, D gene, V gene, CDR3 DNA, CDR3 protein. The D gene is left open where the match is weak.

>TRBJ2-1|NA|TRBV19
TGTGCCAGTAGTATGTTGAGAACAGGGATGGGCAATGAGCAGTTCTTC
CASSMLRTGMGNEQFF
>TRBJ1-4|NA|TRBV18
TGTGCCAGCTCACCACAACAGGCTAATGAAAAACTGTTTTTT
CASSPQQANEKLFF
>TRBJ1-1|NA|TRBV5-1
TGCGCCAGCAGCGCCGACAGTCTGAACACTGAAGCTTTCTTT
CASSADSLNTEAFF
>TRBJ2-5|NA|TRBV28
TGTGCCAGCAGTCCCGCTCGACAGTTACAAGAGACCCAGTACTTC
CASSPARQLQETQYF
>TRBJ1-1|NA|TRBV5-1
TGCGCCAGCTCCCCACGGGAAGGGGGGAACACTGAAGCTTTCTTT
CASSPREGGNTEAFF
>TRBJ2-3|NA|TRBV28
TGTGCCAGCAGTTTTCTGTCTGGCACAGATACGCAGTATTTT
CASSFLSGTDTQYF
>TRBJ2-5|NA|TRBV6-5
TGTGCCAGCAGTTACTCCTCCCTTGGCAGTCAAGAGACCCAGTACTTC
CASSYSSLGSQETQYF
>TRBJ1-1|TRBD1|TRBV7-6
TGTGCCAGCAGCTTAGGAGGGGGCGTCGGGACTGAAGCTTTCTTT
CASSLGGGVGTEAFF
>TRBJ2-3|NA|TRBV6-5
TGTGCCAGCAGTTACGAGTACCCGGGGGATACGCAGTATTTT
CASSYEYPGDTQYF
>TRBJ1-2|TRBD1|TRBV4-1
TGCGCCAGCAGCCAAGATCCAAGACAGGGGAACTATGGCTACACCTTC
CASSQDPRQGNYGYTF
>TRBJ1-6|TRBD1|TRBV28
TGTGCCAGCAGTCCTCAGGGGGCCTACAATTCACCCCTCCACTTT
CASSPQGAYNSPLHF
>TRBJ2-7|NA|TRBV29-1
TGCAGCGTTGTTTTGTCGAGGATTCCCTACGAGCAGTACTTC
CSVVLSRIPYEQYF
>TRBJ1-1|TRBD1|TRBV25-1
TGTGCCAGCAGTGGACAGGGGAGCACTGAAGCTTTCTTT
CASSGQGSTEAFF
>TRBJ2-7|TRBD1|TRBV9
TGTGCCAGCAGCGGGGGGGGGACAGGGGTCTACGAGCAGTACTTC
CASSGGGTGVYEQYF
>TRBJ2-1|NA|TRBV6-1
TGTGCCAGCAGTGAATTGGGGCCACCCTACAATGAGCAGTTCTTC
CASSELGPPYNEQFF
>TRBJ1-2|TRBD1|TRBV4-1
TGCGCCAGCAGCCAAGCGGAAGGGGGACAGTTCTATGGCTACACCTTC
CASSQAEGGQFYGYTF
>TRBJ2-7|NA|TRBV2
TGTGCCAGCACTCAGGTCCTTATCCAGCCGGAGCAGTACTTC
CASTQVLIQPEQYF
>TRBJ1-2|TRBD1|TRBV27
TGTGCCAGCAGTTTACGAACCGGGACAGTCGACTATGGCTACACCTTC
CASSLRTGTVDYGYTF
>TRBJ1-3|TRBD1|TRBV2
TGTGCCAGCAGAGAAGGGACAGGGGCTGGAAACACCATATATTTT
CASREGTGAGNTIYF
>TRBJ1-1|NA|TRBV7-2
TGTGCCAGCAGCTTCGCGGCGAACACTGAAGCTTTCTTT
CASSFAANTEAFF
>TRBJ2-7|TRBD1|TRBV10-3
TGTGCCATCAGTGATGGGGGACAGGGTTACGAGCAGTACTTC
CAISDGGQGYEQYF
>TRBJ2-7|NA|TRBV9
TGTGCCAGCAGCCCTTTGGACAGAACTGACGGCCTTTACGAGCAGTACTTC
CASSPLDRTDGLYEQYF
>TRBJ1-1|NA|TRBV18
TGTGCCAGCTCAAATCAGGCGGGTGTTGAAGCTTTCTTT
CASSNQAGVEAFF
>TRBJ1-5|TRBD1|TRBV18
TGTGCCAGCTCCCCTCCAGGGGGCGATCAGCCCCAGCATTTT
CASSPPGGDQPQHF
>TRBJ2-5|NA|TRBV14
TGTGCCAGCAGCCTTCTAGTGCAAGAGACCCAGTACTTC
CASSLLVQETQYF
>TRBJ2-3|NA|TRBV4-2
TGTGCCAGCAGCCAAGATGGGGCGGGATCTACAGATACGCAGTATTTT
CASSQDGAGSTDTQYF
>TRBJ2-3|TRBD2|TRBV4-3
TGCGCCAGCAGCCAAGGACTAGCGGGGGGCGTAGATACGCAGTATTTT
CASSQGLAGGVDTQYF
>TRBJ2-5|TRBD2|TRBV10-2
TGCGCCAGCGGGACGGGGGGAGGGACCCAGTACTTC
CASGTGGGTQYF
>TRBJ2-7|TRBD1|TRBV29-1
TGCAGCGTTGATTCGGCAGGGGGCTTCGATTCCTACGAGCAGTACTTC
CSVDSAGGFDSYEQYF
>TRBJ2-1|TRBD2|TRBV6-6
TGTGCCAGCAGCGGGGGGGCTAGCGGGGACTACAATGAGCAGTTCTTC
CASSGGASGDYNEQFF
>TRBJ1-1|NA|TRBV18
TGTGCCAGCCTCGAATCAGGGAAGGGCACTGAAGCTTTCTTT
CASLESGKGTEAFF
>TRBJ1-5|TRBD1|TRBV19
TGTGCCAGTAATACCGGGACAGGGACCTATCAGCCCCAGCATTTT
CASNTGTGTYQPQHF
>TRBJ1-2|TRBD1|TRBV5-4
TGTGCCAGCAAGCTTCTTGGGACAGGGCTCTTAGACTATGGCTACACCTTC
CASKLLGTGLLDYGYTF
>TRBJ2-7|TRBD1|TRBV28
TGTGCCAGCAGCTCCCCGGACAGGAACGAGCAGTACTTC
CASSSPDRNEQYF
>TRBJ2-5|TRBD2|TRBV4-1
TGCGCCAGCAGCCAAGATCGGGGGGTCGAGACCCAGTACTTC
CASSQDRGVETQYF
>TRBJ1-1|NA|TRBV5-1
TGCGCCAGCAGCTCCCAGGACATTAACACTGAAGCTTTCTTT
CASSSQDINTEAFF
>TRBJ1-2|TRBD1|TRBV6-1
TGTGCCAGCAGTGAACTTGGACAGGGATCCTATGGCTACACCTTC
CASSELGQGSYGYTF
>TRBJ1-1|TRBD1|TRBV5-1
TGCGCCAGCAGCTTGGACAGGGGGCCCAGGAACACTGAAGCTTTCTTT
CASSLDRGPRNTEAFF
>TRBJ1-4|NA|TRBV19
TGTGCCAGTGTGGCAGGGAATGAAAAACTGTTTTTT
CASVAGNEKLFF
>TRBJ1-6|TRBD1|TRBV27
TGTGCCAGCAGTTTAAGGGGGACAGGGGAAAATTCACCCCTCCACTTT
CASSLRGTGENSPLHF
>TRBJ1-3|NA|TRBV6-1
TGTGCCAGCAGTGAAGCGAGGCTCTCTGGAAACACCATATATTTT
CASSEARLSGNTIYF